This TCR beta chain was found in a study of blood T cell repertoires in COVID-19. V was pared by 4 bases and J by 4 bases, with 6 bases of the junction left unmatched. The germline gives CDR1 MNHEY, CDR2 SVGAGI. The CDR3 is made up of 15 amino acids. Profiled with immunoSEQ multiplex PCR; TCRdb holds only in-frame clones, not every one. The sample records some 50,000 clones, approximately 95% being singletons. This sequence joins TRBV6-5 and TRBJ2-1; 8 bases match TRBD2. The sequence was collected from a man in his 60s with COVID-19, enrolled during active disease. Sequenced: peripheral blood. CDR3 protein: CASSFSLADYNEQFF. CDR3 nucleotides: TGTGCCAGCAGTTTCTCACTAGCGGATTACAATGAGCAGTTCTTC.